This TCR beta chain stems from a study of T cell responses to AZD1222 COVID-19 vaccine (TCRdb year 2021). As for the study more broadly: A total of around 240 trial participants underwent TCR sequencing, of whom some 210 received two doses of AZD1222 and some 26 received two doses of the MenACWY control vaccine. Trial participants were enrolled by age into 18-55, 56-69 and 70-plus year subgroups, with roughly 160, 29 and 62 TCR-sequenced participants respectively. Here is what the overall study found, with its caveats: Vaccine-associated CD4 TCRs spanned the whole spike protein, with dominant responses in regions 160-218 and 743-854. Reportedly, close to half of the unique spike-specific TCRs recognized epitopes lying outside the regions that are mutated in the B.1.351 and B.1.1.7 variants. Most participants were white British and females outnumbered males, and the authors suggested that clonal diversity may have been underestimated. Conclusions about previously exposed vaccinees were limited because only a handful of AZD1222 recipients were SARS-CoV-2 seropositive at baseline. After two AZD1222 doses, spike-specific TCR breadth and depth were significantly higher than at day 0 and than in MenACWY recipients. Because no day 14 peak-response samples were available, the repertoires could be characterized only after the peak T cell response. In the small 56-69-year group, the increase in depth fell short of significance, most likely because of low power.

Turning to this clone: The target of this receptor is not known. The input lacks base qualities; no much larger clone sits a single base away.

The CDR3 regions of human TCRbeta chains were subjected to immunosequencing. The authors' pipeline ran thus. TCRs in the repertoires were matched against a reference library of SARS-CoV-2-specific TCRs that had been generated with the MIRA antigen-specificity platform. Breadth was defined as the fraction of unique TCRs that were SARS-CoV-2-associated, and depth was defined as the fraction of total T cells that were SARS-CoV-2-associated. Using the MIRA data, every spike-specific TCR was mapped to the spike region that the TCR reacted to and assigned to either a CD4 or a CD8 class. Log10-transformed breadth and depth values were compared by one-way ANOVA with Sidak's multiple comparisons tests. The table comes from immuneACCESS by way of TCRdb, which keeps in-frame sequences with V and J called. Part of the clones is missing from these tables; in studies checked, under half for an unresolved V gene and the rest for unknown reasons. That table furnishes V, J and clone size, whereas the DNA furnished D and trimming. For this sample the table gives more than 90,000 clones, of which more than 75% were detected only once. The leading ten clones occupy approximately 3.4% of the sample.

The time point label of this sample denotes: about 28 days (+/-7) after the second vaccine dose. Because spike-specific TCR depth and breadth did not differ between the two schedules, AZD1222 recipients who got a second dose at roughly 4 weeks were pooled with those who got a second dose at roughly 12 weeks. Vaccinee samples were obtained from the UK trials COV001 and COV002, which included a single-blind randomized controlled phase 2/3 trial of AZD1222 (ChAdOx1 nCoV-19) in healthy adults. Trial participant PBMC samples were collected at day 0 and day 28 after the second dose for TCRbeta chain sequencing. As encoded in the germline V gene (reference sequence), CDR1 is LGHDT while CDR2 is YNNKEL. Including cysteine and phenylalanine, the CDR3 has 14 amino acids. Only the CDR3 part of the read is kept: 42 bases, read in frame from the first base. A distance of 8 bases separates the germline ends of V and J, which lose 2 bases and 3 bases respectively.

This receptor was taken from an adult who received the AZD1222 COVID-19 vaccine. In this chain, TRBV3-1 (or the pseudogene TRBV3-2) is recombined with TRBJ2-1; the best D guess is TRBD2, with 5 bases matching. The sequenced sample was peripheral blood, obtained 28 days after the second AZD1222 dose. The CDR3 protein: CASSQRGHYNEQFF. At the DNA level, the sequence is TGTGCCAGCAGCCAAAGAGGGCACTACAATGAGCAGTTCTTC.